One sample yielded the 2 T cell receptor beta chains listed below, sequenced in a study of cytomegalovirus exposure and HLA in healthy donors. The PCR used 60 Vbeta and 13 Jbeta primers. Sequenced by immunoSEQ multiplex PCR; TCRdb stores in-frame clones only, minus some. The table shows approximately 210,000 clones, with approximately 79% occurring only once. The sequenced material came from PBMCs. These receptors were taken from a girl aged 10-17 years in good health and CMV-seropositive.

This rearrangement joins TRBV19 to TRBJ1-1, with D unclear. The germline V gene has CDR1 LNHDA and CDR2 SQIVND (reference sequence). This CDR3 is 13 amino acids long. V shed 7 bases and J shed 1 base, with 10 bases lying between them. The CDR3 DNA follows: TGTGCCAGTACGGCGGGCAGGAACACTGAAGCTTTCTTT. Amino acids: CASTAGRNTEAFF.

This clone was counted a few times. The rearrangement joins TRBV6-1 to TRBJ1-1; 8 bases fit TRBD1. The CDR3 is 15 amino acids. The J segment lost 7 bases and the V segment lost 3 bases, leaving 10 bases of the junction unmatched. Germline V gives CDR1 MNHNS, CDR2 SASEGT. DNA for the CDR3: TGTGCCAGCAGTGACCAGGCAGGGGGCGCGGGTGAAGCTTTCTTT. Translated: CASSDQAGGAGEAFF.